The next 24 T cell receptor beta chains were all read from a single sample in a study of blood T cells in healthy people across ages (dated by TCRdb to the mid-2010s). Libraries were made using 5' RACE. The sample was run on an Illumina HiSeq 2500. A second PCR of 7 to 11 cycles was performed with a sample-barcoded 5' primer and a J-beta primer mix. TCRdb redid the processing of the public reads, applying fastp at Q25 and MiXCR, and retained in-frame beta chains. One record per CDR3 amino acid sequence lists the most common genes and DNA. This sample lists some 1.5 million distinct CDR3 sequences; approximately 30% were detected once. In total, the top ten clones hold less than 9.5% of the sample. Material: blood. The receptor source for this set is a woman in her 30s in good health.

The chain joins TRBV25-1 to TRBJ2-5; 11 positions agree with TRBD2. With V trimmed by 4 bases and J by 2 bases, 9 bases remained unmatched. Per germline, CDR1 MGHDK and CDR2 SYGVNS. The CDR3 length is 17 residues. CDR3 protein: CASSAGGLAGKQETQYF. CDR3 sequence (DNA): TGTGCCAGCAGTGCTGGAGGACTAGCGGGTAAACAAGAGACCCAGTACTTC.

This clonotype was observed many times. This sequence joins TRBV6-5 and TRBJ2-7; 7 nucleotides agree with TRBD1. The CDR3 spans 15 residues. Trimming cost V 6 bases and J 2 bases; bases outside gene matches: 10. CDR1 MNHEY and CDR2 SVGAGI come from the germline V gene. The CDR3 DNA reads as TGTGCCAGCAGGTCAGGGACAGAACAGACCTACGAGCAGTACTTC. Its protein product is CASRSGTEQTYEQYF.

A few counts support this clonotype. The chain employs TRBV28 and TRBJ2-1; 9 positions match TRBD1. CDR3 length equals 13 residues. The junction had 6 bases not matched to a gene; V was cut back by 9 bases and J by 6 bases. The germline V gene has CDR1 MDHEN and CDR2 SYDVKM. This CDR3 reads CASGTGNPNEQFF. Written as DNA, the CDR3 is TGTGCCAGTGGGACAGGGAACCCCAATGAGCAGTTCTTC.

V usage is TRBV7-6 and J usage is TRBJ1-4; TRBD1 is a possible D gene (6 bases). This CDR3 comprises 15 residues. Between the trimmed V and J ends, which lost 1 base and 6 bases, there was a span of 12 bases. Germline loops: CDR1 SGHVS, CDR2 FNYEAQ. The CDR3 bases are TGTGCCAGCAGCTTAGGAGGGGGGGATCATGAAAAACTGTTTTTT. Its protein product is CASSLGGGDHEKLFF.

This clonotype occurred many times. The chain recombines TRBV20-1 with TRBJ1-5; D gene ambiguous. CDR1 is DFQATT and CDR2 is SNEGSKA in the germline V gene (reference sequence). The CDR3 sequence is 17 residues long. V lost 4 bases, J lost 0 bases, and 19 bases lay in between. This chain's CDR3 is CSAIPGGLRYSNQPQHF. The DNA of the CDR3 is TGCAGTGCTATACCTGGAGGGTTGAGATATAGCAATCAGCCCCAGCATTTT.

DNA of the CDR3: TGTGCCAGCAGTCAACGTCGACCGGGACAGGGACTCTATGGCTACACCTTC. It yields the protein CASSQRRPGQGLYGYTF. V and J are TRBV14 and TRBJ1-2, with 9 bases identical to TRBD1. CDR1 is SGHDN and CDR2 is FVKESK in the germline V gene. This CDR3 has 17 amino acids. The V and J ends lost 6 bases and 4 bases, in that order; junction bases with no gene match: 15. Based on the CDR3 plus reference TRBV14 and TRBJ1-2, the full variable domain is EAGVTQFPSHSVIEKGQTVTLRCDPISGHDNLYWYRRVMGKEIKFLLHFVKESKQDESGMPNNRFLAERTGGTYSTLKVQPAELEDSGVYFCASSQRRPGQGLYGYTFGSGTRLTVV.

This chain connects TRBV5-4 to TRBJ2-3; TRBD1 or TRBD2 may be the D gene (5 bases each). Between the trimmed V and J ends, which lost 2 bases and 0 bases, there was a span of 10 bases. CDR3 length equals 15 residues. Germline CDR1 and CDR2: SGHNT and YYREEE (reference sequence). CDR3 coding DNA: TGTGCCAGCAGCTTCATCAGGGAGAGCACAGATACGCAGTATTTT. Its translation is CASSFIRESTDTQYF.

This clonotype was found a few times. This chain joins TRBV30 and TRBJ2-7, with D perhaps TRBD2 (5 bases). The germline V and J ends were trimmed by 1 base and 4 bases, with 5 bases remaining between them. This CDR3 region has 11 residues. Germline-derived CDR1 and CDR2 are GTSNPN and SVGIG (reference sequence). The CDR3 DNA reads as TGTGCCTGGAGTGGAGGGTACGAGCAGTACTTC. It encodes CAWSGGYEQYF.

CDR3: CASSLEGRQGLAGYTF. The CDR3 nucleotides read TGTGCCAGCAGCTTGGAAGGTCGGCAGGGGTTGGCTGGCTACACCTTC. The rearrangement joins TRBV5-5 to TRBJ1-2, with D perhaps TRBD1 (6 bases). The CDR3 totals 16 residues. From germline, CDR1 is SGHKS and CDR2 YYEKEE (reference sequence). Trimming took 0 bases from V and 7 from J, leaving 19 bases between them.

The sample holds a few counts of this clonotype. The chain combines TRBV29-1 with TRBJ2-1, with TRBD2 matching over 13 bases. With V trimmed by 0 bases and J by 9 bases, 11 bases remained unmatched. CDR3 size: 17 residues. Germline CDR1 reads SQVTM; CDR2 reads ANQGSEA. This chain's CDR3 is CSVEENFGLAGAGEQFF. DNA for the CDR3: TGCAGCGTTGAAGAAAACTTCGGACTAGCGGGGGCGGGTGAGCAGTTCTTC.

This clonotype has a handful of counts. The J gene is TRBJ1-4, the V gene TRBV6-8, with TRBD1 as a possible D gene (5 bases). Trimming cost V 11 bases and J 6 bases, with 19 bases left between them. Germline CDR1 is MNHGY and CDR2 is SAAAGT. The CDR3 runs to 14 residues. As DNA, the CDR3 is TGTGCCGGGATCGGGGCAACCGGGGATGAAAAACTGTTTTTT. It is translated as CAGIGATGDEKLFF.

The chain joins TRBV7-3 to TRBJ2-3, with 8 bases lining up with TRBD2. V lost 3 bases to trimming and J lost 6 bases; unmatched junction nucleotides: 23. The CDR3 extends over 20 amino acids. CDR1 is SGHTA, CDR2 FQGTGA, per germline. DNA for the CDR3: TGTGCCAGCAGCTTCCCCCCCGAGGGTCAAAGCGGGGGTCCTTTGGATACGCAGTATTTT. Residues: CASSFPPEGQSGGPLDTQYF.

This clonotype appeared many times. The rearrangement joins TRBV27 to TRBJ2-7; tentatively, D is TRBD1 or TRBD2 (6 bases each). CDR1 is MNHEY, CDR2 SMNVEV, per germline (reference sequence). The CDR3 is 15 amino acids. The V end lost 6 bases, the J end lost 0 bases, and 15 bases lay between the germline ends. CDR3 DNA: TGTGCCAGCAGACCCAAGGGGGGTAGCTCCTACGAGCAGTACTTC. It specifies CASRPKGGSSYEQYF.

This clonotype was detected only a few times. The J gene is TRBJ2-4, the V gene TRBV7-8; the match to TRBD2 covers 9 bases. The DNA matches TRBJ2-7 better at its end, which makes the J call doubtful. Germline V gene lookup returns CDR1 SGHVS and CDR2 FQNEAQ. This CDR3 comprises 14 residues. CDR3 sequence: CASSGREGLVEQYF. The CDR3 nucleotides are TGTGCCAGCAGCGGGCGGGAGGGCCTTGTCGAGCAGTACTTC.

This clonotype was seen more than once but under ten times. This chain connects TRBV10-3 to TRBJ2-3; no firm D call. The germline V gene has CDR1 ENHRY and CDR2 SYGVKD. The CDR3 totals 13 residues. Trimming stripped 3 bases from V and 4 bases from J, with 8 bases between. CDR3 amino acids: CAISDLVADTQYF. The CDR3 DNA sequence: TGTGCCATCAGTGACTTAGTAGCAGATACGCAGTATTTT.

This chain joins TRBV7-9 and TRBJ2-2, with 8 bases aligning to TRBD1. Germline-derived CDR1 and CDR2 are SEHNR and FQNEAQ (reference sequence). Trimming cost V 2 bases and J 3 bases; bases outside gene matches: 2. The CDR3 spans 15 residues. CDR3 sequence: CASSLTRGHTGELFF. The CDR3 DNA follows: TGTGCCAGCAGCTTAACCAGGGGGCACACCGGGGAGCTGTTTTTT.

Comments on this clonotype: The germline gene is not matched at one end of the junction; a read error may be the cause. The chain combines TRBV5-6 with TRBJ1-5; no reliable D call. The germline gives CDR1 SGHDT, CDR2 YYEEEE. The CDR3 spans 15 residues. CDR3 DNA sequence: TGTGCCAGCAACTTGGCCCTCGGAAGCAATCAGCCCCAGCATTTT. It is translated as CASNLALGSNQPQHF.

This chain links TRBV3-1 with TRBJ1-2, with unresolved D. Between the trimmed V and J ends, which lost 0 bases and 7 bases, there was a span of 12 bases. Germline CDR1 is LGHDT and CDR2 is YNNKEL (reference sequence). The CDR3 extends over 14 amino acids. This CDR3 reads CASSQDLRTGGYTF. CDR3 bases: TGTGCCAGCAGCCAAGACCTGCGGACCGGTGGCTACACCTTC.

This sequence joins TRBV18 and TRBJ2-5, with 7 bases fitting TRBD1. In germline, CDR1 is KGHSH, CDR2 LQKENI. J lost 5 bases, V lost 2 bases, and 11 bases had no gene match. The CDR3 extends over 16 amino acids. The CDR3 is CASSPLGGAFMETQYF. The CDR3 bases are TGTGCCAGCTCACCATTAGGGGGCGCGTTTATGGAGACCCAGTACTTC.

The rearrangement joins TRBV7-9 to TRBJ2-6; 10 nucleotides line up with TRBD2. Trimming at V came to 5 bases and at J to 4 bases, leaving 11 bases not matched to a gene. Germline CDR1 reads SEHNR; CDR2 reads FQNEAQ (reference sequence). The CDR3 loop spans 18 amino acids. CDR3 region: CASSALSGRAPGANVLTF. The CDR3 bases are TGTGCCAGCAGCGCCCTAAGCGGGAGGGCCCCCGGGGCCAACGTCCTGACTTTC.

The sample holds many counts of this clonotype. This chain joins TRBV7-2 and TRBJ2-3; D remains unclear. Trimming shortened V by 3 bases and J by 5 bases, and 9 bases separated the two germline ends. The CDR3 runs to 13 residues. Germline CDR1 reads SGHTA; CDR2 reads FQGNSA. The CDR3 protein is CASSFRAQDTQYF. DNA for the CDR3: TGTGCCAGCAGCTTCCGGGCGCAAGATACGCAGTATTTT.

The rearrangement links TRBV20-1 to TRBJ2-1; 8 positions agree with TRBD2. V lost 3 bases and J lost 4; bases outside the gene matches: 5. Germline V gives CDR1 DFQATT, CDR2 SNEGSKA (reference sequence). This CDR3 region has 14 residues. CDR3 loop: CSASEREGYNEQFF. Written as DNA, the CDR3 is TGCAGTGCTAGCGAACGGGAGGGGTACAATGAGCAGTTCTTC.

The table lists this clonotype with a few counts. The rearrangement uses TRBV9 and TRBJ1-5; D is uncertain. From germline, CDR1 is SGDLS and CDR2 YYNGEE. This CDR3 spans 12 amino acids. The germline V and J ends were trimmed by 6 bases and 6 bases, with 10 bases remaining between them. DNA of the CDR3: TGTGCCAGCATCATAGGCAGTCAGCCCCAGCATTTT. This encodes CASIIGSQPQHF.

This clonotype was counted ten times or more. The genes are TRBV5-1 and TRBJ2-7; the D gene is possibly TRBD1 (6 bases). Trimming took off 3 bases at V and 7 bases at J, with 23 bases between the two ends. Per germline, CDR1 SGHRS and CDR2 YFSETQ. The CDR3 covers 16 residues. The CDR3 DNA reads TGCGCCAGCAGCTCGACGGGCGCAACAGGGTTTGAAGAGCAGTACTTC. It yields the protein CASSSTGATGFEEQYF.